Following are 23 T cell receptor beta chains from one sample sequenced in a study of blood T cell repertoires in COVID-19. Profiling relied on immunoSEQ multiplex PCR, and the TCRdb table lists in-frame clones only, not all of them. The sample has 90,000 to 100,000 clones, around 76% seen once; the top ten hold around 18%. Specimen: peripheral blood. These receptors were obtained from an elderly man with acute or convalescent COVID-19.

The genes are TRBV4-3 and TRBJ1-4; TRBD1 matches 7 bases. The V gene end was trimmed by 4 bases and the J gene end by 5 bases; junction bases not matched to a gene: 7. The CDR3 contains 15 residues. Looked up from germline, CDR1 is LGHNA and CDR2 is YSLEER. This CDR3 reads CASSPGDSWNEKLFF. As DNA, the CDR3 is TGCGCCAGCAGCCCCGGGGACAGTTGGAATGAAAAACTGTTTTTT.

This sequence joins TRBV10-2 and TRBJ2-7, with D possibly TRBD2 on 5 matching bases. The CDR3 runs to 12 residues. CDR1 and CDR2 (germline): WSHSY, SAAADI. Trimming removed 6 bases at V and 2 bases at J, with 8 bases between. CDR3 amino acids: CASSGVAYEQYF. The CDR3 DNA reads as TGCGCCAGCAGCGGGGTTGCCTACGAGCAGTACTTC.

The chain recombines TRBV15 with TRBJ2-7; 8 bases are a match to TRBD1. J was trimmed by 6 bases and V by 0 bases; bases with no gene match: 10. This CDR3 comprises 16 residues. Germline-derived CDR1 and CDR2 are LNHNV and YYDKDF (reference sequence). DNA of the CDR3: TGTGCCACCAGCAGAGATCGGTCAGGGGGCTTGTTCGAGCAGTACTTC. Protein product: CATSRDRSGGLFEQYF.

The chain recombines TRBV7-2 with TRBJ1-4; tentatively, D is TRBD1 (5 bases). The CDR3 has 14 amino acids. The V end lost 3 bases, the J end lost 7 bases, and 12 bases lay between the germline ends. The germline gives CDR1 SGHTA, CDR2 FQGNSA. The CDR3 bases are TGTGCCAGCAGCTTCGGGAGGGGAGGTGAAAAACTGTTTTTT. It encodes CASSFGRGGEKLFF. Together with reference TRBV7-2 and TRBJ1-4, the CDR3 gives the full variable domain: GAGVSQSPSNKVTEKGKDVELRCDPISGHTALYWYRQSLGQGLEFLIYFQGNSAPDKSGLPSDRFSAERTGGSVSTLTIQRTQQEDSAVYLCASSFGRGGEKLFFGSGTQLSVL.

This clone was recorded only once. The CDR3 coding sequence is TGCGCCAGCAGTCGGGGTTCGTATGAGCAGTTCTTC. It yields the protein CASSRGSYEQFF. The chain has TRBV10-1 and TRBJ2-1; a weak D match, TRBD2 (5 bases). The CDR3 totals 12 residues. From germline, CDR1 is WNHNN and CDR2 SYGVQD (reference sequence). V was clipped by 5 bases and J by 8 bases, with 10 bases between them.

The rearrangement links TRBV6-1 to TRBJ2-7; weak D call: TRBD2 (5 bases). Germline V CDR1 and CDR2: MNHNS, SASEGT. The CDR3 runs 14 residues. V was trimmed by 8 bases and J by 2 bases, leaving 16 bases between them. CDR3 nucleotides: TGTGCCAGCGGTACCCTAAGCGGCACCTACGAGCAGTACTTC. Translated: CASGTLSGTYEQYF.

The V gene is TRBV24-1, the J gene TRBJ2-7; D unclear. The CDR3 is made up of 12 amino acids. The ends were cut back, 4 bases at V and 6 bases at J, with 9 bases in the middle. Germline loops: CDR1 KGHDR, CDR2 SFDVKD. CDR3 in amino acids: CATSDSGREQYF. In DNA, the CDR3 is TGTGCCACCAGTGACTCGGGTCGCGAGCAGTACTTC.

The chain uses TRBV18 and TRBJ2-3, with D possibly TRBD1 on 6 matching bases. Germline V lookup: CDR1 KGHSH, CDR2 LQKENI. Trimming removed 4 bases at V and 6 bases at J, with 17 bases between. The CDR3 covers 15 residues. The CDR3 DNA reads TGTGCCAGCTCACGACAGCAGGGGCACGGGGATACGCAGTATTTT. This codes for CASSRQQGHGDTQYF.

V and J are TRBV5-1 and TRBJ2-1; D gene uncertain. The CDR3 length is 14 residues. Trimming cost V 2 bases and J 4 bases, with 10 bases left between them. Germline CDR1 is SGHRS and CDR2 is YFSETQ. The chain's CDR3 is CASSFLQVYNEQFF. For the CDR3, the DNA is TGCGCCAGCAGCTTTCTTCAGGTTTACAATGAGCAGTTCTTC.

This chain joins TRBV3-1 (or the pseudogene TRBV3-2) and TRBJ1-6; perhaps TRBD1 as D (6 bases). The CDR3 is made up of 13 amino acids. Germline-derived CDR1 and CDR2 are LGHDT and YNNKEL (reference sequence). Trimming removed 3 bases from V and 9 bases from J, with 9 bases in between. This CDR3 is CASSQGASSPLHF. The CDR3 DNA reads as TGTGCCAGCAGCCAGGGGGCTTCTTCACCCCTCCACTTT.

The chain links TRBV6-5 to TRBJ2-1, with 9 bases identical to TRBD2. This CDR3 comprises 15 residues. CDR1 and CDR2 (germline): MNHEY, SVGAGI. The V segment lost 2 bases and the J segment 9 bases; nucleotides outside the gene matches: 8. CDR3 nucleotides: TGTGCCAGCAGTTACCAGACGGGGACTAGCAGTGAGCAGTTCTTC. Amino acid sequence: CASSYQTGTSSEQFF.

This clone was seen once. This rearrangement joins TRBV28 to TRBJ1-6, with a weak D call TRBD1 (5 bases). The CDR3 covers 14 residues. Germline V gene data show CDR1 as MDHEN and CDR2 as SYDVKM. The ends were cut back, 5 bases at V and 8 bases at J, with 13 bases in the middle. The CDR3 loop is CASSPPRRDSPLHF. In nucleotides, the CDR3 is TGTGCCAGCAGTCCTCCCCGCAGGGATTCACCCCTCCACTTT.

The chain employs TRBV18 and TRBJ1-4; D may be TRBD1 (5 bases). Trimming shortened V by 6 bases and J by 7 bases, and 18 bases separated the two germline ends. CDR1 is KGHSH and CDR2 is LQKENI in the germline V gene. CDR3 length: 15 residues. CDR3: CASSNQKGIAEKLFF. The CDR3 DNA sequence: TGTGCCAGCTCTAACCAGAAGGGGATAGCTGAAAAACTGTTTTTT.

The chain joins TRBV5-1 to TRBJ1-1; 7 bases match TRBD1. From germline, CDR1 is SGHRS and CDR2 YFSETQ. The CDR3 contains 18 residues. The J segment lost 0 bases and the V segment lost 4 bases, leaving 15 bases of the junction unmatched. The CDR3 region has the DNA TGCGCCAGCAGCGACTACGTCCGGGACAGTGTTATGAACACTGAAGCTTTCTTT. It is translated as CASSDYVRDSVMNTEAFF.

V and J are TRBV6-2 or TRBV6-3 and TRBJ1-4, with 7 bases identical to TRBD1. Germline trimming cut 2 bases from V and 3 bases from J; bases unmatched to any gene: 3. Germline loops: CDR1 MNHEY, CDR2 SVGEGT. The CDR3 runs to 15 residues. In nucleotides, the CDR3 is TGTGCCAGCAGTTACGGGCAGGGGGCTAATGAAAAACTGTTTTTT. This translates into CASSYGQGANEKLFF.

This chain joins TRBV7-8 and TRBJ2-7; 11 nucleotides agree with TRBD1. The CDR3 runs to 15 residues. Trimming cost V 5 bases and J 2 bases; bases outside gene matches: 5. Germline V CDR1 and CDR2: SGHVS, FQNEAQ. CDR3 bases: TGTGCCAGCAGCATCCCGGGACAGGGGGCCTACGAGCAGTACTTC. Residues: CASSIPGQGAYEQYF.

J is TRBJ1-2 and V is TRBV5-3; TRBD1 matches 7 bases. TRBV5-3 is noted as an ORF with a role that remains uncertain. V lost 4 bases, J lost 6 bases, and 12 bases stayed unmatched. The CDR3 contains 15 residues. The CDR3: CARSPQATGVDGYTF. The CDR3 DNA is TGTGCCAGAAGCCCTCAGGCCACAGGGGTGGATGGCTACACCTTC.

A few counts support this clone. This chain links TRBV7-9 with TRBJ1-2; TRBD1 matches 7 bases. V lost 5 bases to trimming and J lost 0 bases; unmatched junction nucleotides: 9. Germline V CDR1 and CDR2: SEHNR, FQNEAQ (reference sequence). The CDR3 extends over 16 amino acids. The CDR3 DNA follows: TGTGCCAGCAGCCTGAGGGACAGCCCATCTAACTATGGCTACACCTTC. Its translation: CASSLRDSPSNYGYTF. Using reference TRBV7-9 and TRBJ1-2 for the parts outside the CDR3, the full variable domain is DTGVSQNPRHKITKRGQNVTFRCDPISEHNRLYWYRQTLGQGPEFLTYFQNEAQLEKSRLLSDRFSAERPKGSFSTLEIQRTEQGDSAMYLCASSLRDSPSNYGYTFGSGTRLTVV.

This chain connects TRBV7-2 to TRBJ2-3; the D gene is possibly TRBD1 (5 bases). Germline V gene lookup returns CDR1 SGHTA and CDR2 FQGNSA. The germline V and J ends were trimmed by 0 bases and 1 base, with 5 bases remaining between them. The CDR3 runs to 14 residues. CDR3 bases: TGTGCCAGCAGCTTAGCGACAGGCACAGATACGCAGTATTTT. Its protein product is CASSLATGTDTQYF.

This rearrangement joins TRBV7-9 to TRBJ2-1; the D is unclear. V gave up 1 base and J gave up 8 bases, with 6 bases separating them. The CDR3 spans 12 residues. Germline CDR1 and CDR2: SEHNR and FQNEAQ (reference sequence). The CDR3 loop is CASSLGSHEQFF. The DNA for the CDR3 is TGTGCCAGCAGCTTAGGTAGCCATGAGCAGTTCTTC.

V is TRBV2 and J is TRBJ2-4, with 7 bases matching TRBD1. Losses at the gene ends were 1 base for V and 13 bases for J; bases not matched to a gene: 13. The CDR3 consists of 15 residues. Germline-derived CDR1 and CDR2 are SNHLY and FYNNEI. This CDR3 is CASSEGGTAHVLQYF. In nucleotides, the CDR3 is TGTGCCAGCAGTGAAGGGGGGACAGCACACGTATTACAGTACTTC.

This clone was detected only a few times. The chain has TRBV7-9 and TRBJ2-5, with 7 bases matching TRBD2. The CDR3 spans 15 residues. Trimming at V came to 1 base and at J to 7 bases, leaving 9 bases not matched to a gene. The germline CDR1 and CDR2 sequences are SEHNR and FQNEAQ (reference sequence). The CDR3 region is CASSLVGGTVSTQYF. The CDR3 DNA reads TGTGCCAGCAGCTTAGTCGGGGGGACCGTTTCGACCCAGTACTTC. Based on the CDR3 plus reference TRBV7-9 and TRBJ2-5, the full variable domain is DTGVSQNPRHKITKRGQNVTFRCDPISEHNRLYWYRQTLGQGPEFLTYFQNEAQLEKSRLLSDRFSAERPKGSFSTLEIQRTEQGDSAMYLCASSLVGGTVSTQYFGPGTRLLVL.

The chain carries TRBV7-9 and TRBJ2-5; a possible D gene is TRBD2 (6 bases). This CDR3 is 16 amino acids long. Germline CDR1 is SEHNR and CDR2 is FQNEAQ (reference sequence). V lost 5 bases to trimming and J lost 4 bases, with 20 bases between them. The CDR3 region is CASSPRGRQEGETQYF. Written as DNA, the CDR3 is TGTGCCAGCAGCCCTAGGGGACGCCAGGAGGGAGAGACCCAGTACTTC.